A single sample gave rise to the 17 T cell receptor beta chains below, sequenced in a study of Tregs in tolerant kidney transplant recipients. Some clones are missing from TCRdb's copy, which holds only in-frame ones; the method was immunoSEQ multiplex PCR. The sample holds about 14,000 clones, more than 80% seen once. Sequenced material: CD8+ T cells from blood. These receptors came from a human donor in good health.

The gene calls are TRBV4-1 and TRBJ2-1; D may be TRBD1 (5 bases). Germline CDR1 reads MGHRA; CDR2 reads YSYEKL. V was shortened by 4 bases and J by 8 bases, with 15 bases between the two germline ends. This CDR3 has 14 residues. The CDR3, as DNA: TGCGCCAGCAGCCTTCTAGGGGAAATAGATGAGCAGTTCTTC. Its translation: CASSLLGEIDEQFF.

The CDR3 protein is CASSLDRGYNEQFF. CDR3 nucleotide sequence: TGTGCCAGCAGCCTGGACAGGGGTTACAATGAGCAGTTCTTC. This chain connects TRBV7-9 to TRBJ2-1, with TRBD1 identical over 9 bases. V trimming: 5 bases; J trimming: 4 bases; junction bases outside the gene matches: 3. The CDR3 has 14 amino acids. Germline CDR1 SEHNR, CDR2 FQNEAQ (reference sequence).

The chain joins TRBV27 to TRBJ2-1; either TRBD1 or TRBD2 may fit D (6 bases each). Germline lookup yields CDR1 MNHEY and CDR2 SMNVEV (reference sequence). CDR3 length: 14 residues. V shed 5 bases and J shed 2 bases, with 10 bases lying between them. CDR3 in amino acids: CASSPRGAYNEQFF. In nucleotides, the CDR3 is TGTGCCAGCAGTCCTAGGGGGGCCTACAATGAGCAGTTCTTC.

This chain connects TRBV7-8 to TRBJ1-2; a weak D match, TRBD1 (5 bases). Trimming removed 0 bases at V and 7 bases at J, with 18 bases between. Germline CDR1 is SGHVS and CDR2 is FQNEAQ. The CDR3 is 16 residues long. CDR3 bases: TGTGCCAGCAGCTTAGCGCGTTGGAGGGGCGAAGCTGGCTACACCTTC. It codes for CASSLARWRGEAGYTF.

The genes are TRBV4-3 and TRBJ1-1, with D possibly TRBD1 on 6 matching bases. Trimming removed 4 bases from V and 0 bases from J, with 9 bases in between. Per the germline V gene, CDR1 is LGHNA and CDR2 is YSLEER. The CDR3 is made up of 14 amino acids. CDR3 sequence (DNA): TGCGCCAGCAGCCTAGACAGGTTGAACACTGAAGCTTTCTTT. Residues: CASSLDRLNTEAFF.

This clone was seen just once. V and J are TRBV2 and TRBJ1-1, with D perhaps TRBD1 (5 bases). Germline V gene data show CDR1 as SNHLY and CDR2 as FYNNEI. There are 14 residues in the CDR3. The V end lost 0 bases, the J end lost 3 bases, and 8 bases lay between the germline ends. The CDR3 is CASSEAGEYTEAFF. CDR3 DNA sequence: TGTGCCAGCAGTGAAGCGGGGGAATACACTGAAGCTTTCTTT.

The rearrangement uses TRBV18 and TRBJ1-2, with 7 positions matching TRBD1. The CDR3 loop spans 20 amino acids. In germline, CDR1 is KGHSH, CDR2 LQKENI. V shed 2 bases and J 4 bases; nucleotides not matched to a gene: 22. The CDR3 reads CASSPEQGVRPVYGAYGYTF. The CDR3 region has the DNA TGTGCCAGCTCACCAGAGCAGGGGGTGAGGCCAGTATACGGGGCCTATGGCTACACCTTC.

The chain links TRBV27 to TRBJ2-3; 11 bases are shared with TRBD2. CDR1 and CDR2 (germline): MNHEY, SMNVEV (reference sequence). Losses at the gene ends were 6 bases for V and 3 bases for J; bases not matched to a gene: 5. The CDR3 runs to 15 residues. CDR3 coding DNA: TGTGCCAGCAGGGGGGCTAGCGGGAGGACAGATACGCAGTATTTT. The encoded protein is CASRGASGRTDTQYF.

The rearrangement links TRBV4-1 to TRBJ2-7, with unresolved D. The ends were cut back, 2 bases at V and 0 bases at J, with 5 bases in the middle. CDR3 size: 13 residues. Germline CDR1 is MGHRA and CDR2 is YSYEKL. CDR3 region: CASSQRSSYEQYF. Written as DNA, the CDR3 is TGCGCCAGCAGCCAACGTAGCTCCTACGAGCAGTACTTC.

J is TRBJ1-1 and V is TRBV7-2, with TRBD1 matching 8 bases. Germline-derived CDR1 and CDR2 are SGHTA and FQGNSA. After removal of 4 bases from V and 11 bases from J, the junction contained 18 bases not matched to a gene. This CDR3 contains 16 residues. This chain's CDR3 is CASSYKETGGVMGAFF. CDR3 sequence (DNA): TGTGCCAGCAGCTACAAAGAAACAGGGGGAGTTATGGGGGCTTTCTTT. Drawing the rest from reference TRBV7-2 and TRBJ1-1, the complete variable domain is GAGVSQSPSNKVTEKGKDVELRCDPISGHTALYWYRQSLGQGLEFLIYFQGNSAPDKSGLPSDRFSAERTGGSVSTLTIQRTQQEDSAVYLCASSYKETGGVMGAFFGQGTRLTVV.

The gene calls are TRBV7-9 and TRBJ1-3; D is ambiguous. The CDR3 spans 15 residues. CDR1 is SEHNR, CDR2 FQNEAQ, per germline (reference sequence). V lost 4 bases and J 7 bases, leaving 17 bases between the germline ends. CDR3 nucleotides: TGTGCCAGCAGCTCTTCTACTTTAAGTCGGAACACCATATATTTT. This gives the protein CASSSSTLSRNTIYF.

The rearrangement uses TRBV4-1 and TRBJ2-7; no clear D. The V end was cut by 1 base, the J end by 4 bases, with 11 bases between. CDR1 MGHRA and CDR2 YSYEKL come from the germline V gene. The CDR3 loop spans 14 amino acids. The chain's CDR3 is CASSQASAEYEQYF. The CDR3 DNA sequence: TGCGCCAGCAGCCAAGCCTCTGCCGAATACGAGCAGTACTTC.

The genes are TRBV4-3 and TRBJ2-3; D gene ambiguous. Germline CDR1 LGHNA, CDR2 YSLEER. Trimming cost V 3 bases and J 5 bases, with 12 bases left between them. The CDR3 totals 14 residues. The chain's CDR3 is CASSHQVRGDTQYF. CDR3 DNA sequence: TGCGCCAGCAGCCACCAAGTTCGCGGAGATACGCAGTATTTT.

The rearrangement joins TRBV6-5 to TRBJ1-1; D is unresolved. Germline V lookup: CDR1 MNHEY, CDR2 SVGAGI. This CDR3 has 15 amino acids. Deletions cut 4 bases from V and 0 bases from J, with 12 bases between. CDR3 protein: CASSFLRVMNTEAFF. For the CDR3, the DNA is TGTGCCAGCAGTTTTCTCCGGGTCATGAACACTGAAGCTTTCTTT.

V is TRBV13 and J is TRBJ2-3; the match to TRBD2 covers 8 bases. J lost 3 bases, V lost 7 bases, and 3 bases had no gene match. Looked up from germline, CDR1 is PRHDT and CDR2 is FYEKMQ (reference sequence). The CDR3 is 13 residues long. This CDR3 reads CASTRGGTDTQYF. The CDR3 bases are TGTGCCAGCACCCGGGGGGGTACAGATACGCAGTATTTT.

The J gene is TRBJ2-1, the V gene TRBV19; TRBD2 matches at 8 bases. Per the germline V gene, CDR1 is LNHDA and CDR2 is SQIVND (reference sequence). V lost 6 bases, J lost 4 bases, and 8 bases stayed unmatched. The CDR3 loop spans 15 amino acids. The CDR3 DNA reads TGTGCCAGTAGAAGCCTGAGCGGGGGTTACAATGAGCAGTTCTTC. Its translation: CASRSLSGGYNEQFF.

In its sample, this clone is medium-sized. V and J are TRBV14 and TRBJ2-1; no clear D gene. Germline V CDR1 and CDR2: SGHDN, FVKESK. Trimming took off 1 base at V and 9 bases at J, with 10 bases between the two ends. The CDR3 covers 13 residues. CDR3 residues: CASSQGGMVEQFF. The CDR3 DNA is TGTGCCAGCAGCCAAGGAGGTATGGTTGAGCAGTTCTTC.